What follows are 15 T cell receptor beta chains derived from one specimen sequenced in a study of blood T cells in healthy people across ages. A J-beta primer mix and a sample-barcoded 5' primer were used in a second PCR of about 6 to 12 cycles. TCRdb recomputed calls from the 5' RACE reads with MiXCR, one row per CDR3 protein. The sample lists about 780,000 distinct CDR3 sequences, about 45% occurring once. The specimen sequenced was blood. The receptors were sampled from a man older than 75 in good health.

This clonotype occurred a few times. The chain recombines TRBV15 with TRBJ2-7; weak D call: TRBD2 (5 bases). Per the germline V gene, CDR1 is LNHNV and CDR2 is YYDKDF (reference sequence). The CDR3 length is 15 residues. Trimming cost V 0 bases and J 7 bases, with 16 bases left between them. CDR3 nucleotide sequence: TGTGCCACCAGCAGAGATCCGAGCGGTTACCTTGAGCAGTACTTC. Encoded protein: CATSRDPSGYLEQYF.

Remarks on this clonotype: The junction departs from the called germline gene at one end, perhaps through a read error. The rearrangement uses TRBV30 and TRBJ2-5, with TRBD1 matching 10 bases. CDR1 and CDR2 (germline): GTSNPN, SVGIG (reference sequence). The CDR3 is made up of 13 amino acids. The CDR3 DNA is TGCGCCTGGACAGGGGGGCCCCTTGTTGAGCAGTACTTC. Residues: CAWTGGPLVEQYF.

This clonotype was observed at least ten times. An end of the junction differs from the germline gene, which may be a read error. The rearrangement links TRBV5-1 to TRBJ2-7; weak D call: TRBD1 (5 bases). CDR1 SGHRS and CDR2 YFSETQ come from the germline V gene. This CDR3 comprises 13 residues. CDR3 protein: CASSLDTTYEQYF. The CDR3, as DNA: TGTGCCAGCAGCTTGGACACCACCTACGAGCAGTACTTC. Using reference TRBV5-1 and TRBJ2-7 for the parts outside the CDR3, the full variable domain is KAGVTQTPRYLIKTRGQQVTLSCSPISGHRSVSWYQQTPGQGLQFLFEYFSETQRNKGNFPGRFSGRQFSNSRSEMNVSTLELGDSALYLCASSLDTTYEQYFGPGTRLTVT.

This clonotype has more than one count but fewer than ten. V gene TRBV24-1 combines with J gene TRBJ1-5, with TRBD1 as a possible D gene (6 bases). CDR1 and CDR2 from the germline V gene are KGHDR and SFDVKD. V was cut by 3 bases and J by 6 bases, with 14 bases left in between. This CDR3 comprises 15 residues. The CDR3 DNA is TGTGCCACCAGTGATACCGAGGGGGGCAGTCAGCCCCAGCATTTT. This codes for CATSDTEGGSQPQHF.

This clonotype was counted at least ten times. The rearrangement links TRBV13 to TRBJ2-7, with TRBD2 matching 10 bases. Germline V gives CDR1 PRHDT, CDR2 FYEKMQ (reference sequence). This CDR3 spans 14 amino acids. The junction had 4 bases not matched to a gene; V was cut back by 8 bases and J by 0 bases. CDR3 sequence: CASGLAVLSYEQYF. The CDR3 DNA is TGTGCCAGCGGACTAGCGGTGCTCTCCTACGAGCAGTACTTC.

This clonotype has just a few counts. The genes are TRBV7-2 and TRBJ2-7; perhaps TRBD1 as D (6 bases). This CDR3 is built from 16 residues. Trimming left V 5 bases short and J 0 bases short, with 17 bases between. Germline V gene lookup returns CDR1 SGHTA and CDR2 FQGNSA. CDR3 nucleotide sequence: TGTGCCAGCAGCCCTGCTGGGGGCTTCAGCTCCTACGAGCAGTACTTC. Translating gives CASSPAGGFSSYEQYF.

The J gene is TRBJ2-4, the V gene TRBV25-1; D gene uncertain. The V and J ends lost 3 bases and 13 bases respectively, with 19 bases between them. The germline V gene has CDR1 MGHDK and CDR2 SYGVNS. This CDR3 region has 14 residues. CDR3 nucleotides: TGTGCCAGCAGTGATCCAGGCCTCCACAATGAGCAGTACTTC. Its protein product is CASSDPGLHNEQYF.

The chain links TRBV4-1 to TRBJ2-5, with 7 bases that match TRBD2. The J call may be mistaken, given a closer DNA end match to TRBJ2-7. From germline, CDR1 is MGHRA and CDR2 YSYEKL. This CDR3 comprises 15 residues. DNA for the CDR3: TGCGCCAGCAGCCAAGATTGGGCTAGCGGCTACGAGCAGTACTTC. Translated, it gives CASSQDWASGYEQYF.

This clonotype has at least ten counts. This CDR3 is CSVEQGQETQYF. DNA of the CDR3: TGCAGCGTTGAGCAGGGCCAAGAGACCCAGTACTTC. The chain carries TRBV29-1 and TRBJ2-5; TRBD1 might be the D (5 bases). The CDR3 spans 12 residues. Germline lookup yields CDR1 SQVTM and CDR2 ANQGSEA. V was cut by 3 bases and J by 1 base, with 6 bases left in between.

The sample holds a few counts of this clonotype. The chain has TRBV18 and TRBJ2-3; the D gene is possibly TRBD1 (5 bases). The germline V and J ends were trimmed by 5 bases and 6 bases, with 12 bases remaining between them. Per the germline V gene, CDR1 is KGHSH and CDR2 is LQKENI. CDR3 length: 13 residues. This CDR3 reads CASSGQEADTQYF. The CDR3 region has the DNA TGTGCCAGCTCAGGACAAGAAGCCGATACGCAGTATTTT.

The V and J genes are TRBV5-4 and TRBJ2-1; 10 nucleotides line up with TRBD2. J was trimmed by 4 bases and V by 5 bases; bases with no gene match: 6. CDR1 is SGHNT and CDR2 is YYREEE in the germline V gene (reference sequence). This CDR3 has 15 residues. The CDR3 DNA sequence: TGTGCCAGCAGATTCAGCGGGGGGGCATACAATGAGCAGTTCTTC. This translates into CASRFSGGAYNEQFF.

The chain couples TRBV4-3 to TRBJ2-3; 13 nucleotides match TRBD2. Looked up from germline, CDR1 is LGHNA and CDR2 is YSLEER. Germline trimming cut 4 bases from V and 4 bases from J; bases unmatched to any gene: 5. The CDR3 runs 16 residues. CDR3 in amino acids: CASSRLAGGSADTQYF. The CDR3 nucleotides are TGCGCCAGCAGCCGACTAGCGGGAGGTTCGGCAGATACGCAGTATTTT.

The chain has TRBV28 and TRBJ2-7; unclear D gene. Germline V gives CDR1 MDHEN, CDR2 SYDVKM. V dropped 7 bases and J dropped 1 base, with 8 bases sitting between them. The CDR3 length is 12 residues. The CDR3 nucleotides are TGTGCCAGCAATGTAAATTCCTACGAGCAGTACTTC. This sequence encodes CASNVNSYEQYF.

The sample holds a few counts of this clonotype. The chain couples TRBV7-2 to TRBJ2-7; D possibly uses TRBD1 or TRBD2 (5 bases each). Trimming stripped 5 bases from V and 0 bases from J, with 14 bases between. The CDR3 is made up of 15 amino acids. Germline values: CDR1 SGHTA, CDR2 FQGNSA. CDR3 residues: CASSKLPGRSYEQYF. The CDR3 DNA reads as TGTGCCAGCAGCAAACTTCCGGGACGCTCCTACGAGCAGTACTTC.

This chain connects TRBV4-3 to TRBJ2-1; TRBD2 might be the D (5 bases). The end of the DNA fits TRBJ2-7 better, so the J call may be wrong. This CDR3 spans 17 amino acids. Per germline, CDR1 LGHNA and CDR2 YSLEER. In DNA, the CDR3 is TGCGCCAGCAGCCAAGAAGTAGAAGCGGCCTCCTACAATGAGCAGTACTTC. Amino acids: CASSQEVEAASYNEQYF.